This record looks at one T cell receptor beta chain sequence and its context. Its specificity is unknown. This entry is derived from a study of blood T cells in healthy people across ages. Together with a sample-barcoded 5' primer, a J-beta primer mix was included in a second PCR lasting roughly 6 to 12 cycles. TCRdb re-derived calls from the 5' RACE reads in MiXCR, one entry per CDR3 protein. This table holds fewer than 800,000 distinct CDR3 sequences, about 32% found once. Trimming removed 3 bases from V and 1 base from J, with 12 bases in between. Germline loops: CDR1 SGDLS, CDR2 YYNGEE. CDR3 length: 15 residues. Study outcomes and limitations: Versus aged donors, long-lived donors had higher diversity and more naive CD4+ cells.

The TCR comes from a woman of 80 years or more in good health. This chain joins TRBV9 and TRBJ2-3, with D possibly matching TRBD2 (5 bases). Material for sequencing was blood. In DNA form, the CDR3 reads TGTGCCAGCAGCGCGACATTCGGGGGCACAGATACGCAGTATTTT. This encodes CASSATFGGTDTQYF.